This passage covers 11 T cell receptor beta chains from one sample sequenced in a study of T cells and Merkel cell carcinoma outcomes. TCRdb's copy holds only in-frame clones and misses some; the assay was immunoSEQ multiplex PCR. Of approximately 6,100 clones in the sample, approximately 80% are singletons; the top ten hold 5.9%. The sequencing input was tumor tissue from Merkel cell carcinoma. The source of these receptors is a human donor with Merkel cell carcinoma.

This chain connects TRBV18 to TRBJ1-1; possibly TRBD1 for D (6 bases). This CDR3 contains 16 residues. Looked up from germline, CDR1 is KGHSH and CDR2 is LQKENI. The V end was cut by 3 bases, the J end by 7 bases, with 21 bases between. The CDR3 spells CASSPEEGGHFLEAFF. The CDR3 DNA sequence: TGTGCCAGCTCACCCGAGGAGGGGGGGCATTTTCTTGAAGCTTTCTTT.

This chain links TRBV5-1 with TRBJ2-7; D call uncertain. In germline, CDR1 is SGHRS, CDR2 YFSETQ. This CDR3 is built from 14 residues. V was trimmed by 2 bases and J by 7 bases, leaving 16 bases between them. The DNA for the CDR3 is TGCGCCAGCAGCTTTGCGACGGATCCTCGGGAGCAGTACTTC. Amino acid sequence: CASSFATDPREQYF.

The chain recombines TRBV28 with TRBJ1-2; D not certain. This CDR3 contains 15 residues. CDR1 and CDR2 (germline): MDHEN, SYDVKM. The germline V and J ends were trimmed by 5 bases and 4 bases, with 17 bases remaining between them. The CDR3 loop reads CASSPLTRLRYGYTF. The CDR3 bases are TGTGCCAGCAGTCCCTTAACCCGACTCCGCTATGGCTACACCTTC.

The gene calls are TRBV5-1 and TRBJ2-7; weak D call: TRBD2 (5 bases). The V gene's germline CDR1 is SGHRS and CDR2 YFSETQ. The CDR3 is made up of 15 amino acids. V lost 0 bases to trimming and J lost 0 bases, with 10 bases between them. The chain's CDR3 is CASSLGQDFSYEQYF. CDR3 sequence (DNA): TGCGCCAGCAGCTTGGGGCAGGACTTCTCCTACGAGCAGTACTTC.

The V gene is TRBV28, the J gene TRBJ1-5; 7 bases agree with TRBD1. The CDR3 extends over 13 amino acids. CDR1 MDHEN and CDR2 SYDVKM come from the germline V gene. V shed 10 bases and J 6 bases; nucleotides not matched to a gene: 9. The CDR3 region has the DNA TGTGCCACCGAGGGAGGGGGCGGTCAGCCCCAGCATTTT. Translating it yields CATEGGGGQPQHF.

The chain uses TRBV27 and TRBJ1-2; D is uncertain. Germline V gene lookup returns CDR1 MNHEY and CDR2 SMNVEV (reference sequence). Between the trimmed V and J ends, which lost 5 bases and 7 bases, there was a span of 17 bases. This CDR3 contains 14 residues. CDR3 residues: CASSPLNLGPGYTF. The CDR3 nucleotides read TGTGCCAGCAGTCCCCTGAATCTCGGCCCTGGCTACACCTTC.

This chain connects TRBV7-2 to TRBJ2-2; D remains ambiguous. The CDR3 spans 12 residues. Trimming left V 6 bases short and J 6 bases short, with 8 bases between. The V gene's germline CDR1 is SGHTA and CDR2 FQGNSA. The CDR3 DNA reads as TGTGCCAGCAGTCCATACTCCGGGGAGCTGTTTTTT. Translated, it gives CASSPYSGELFF.

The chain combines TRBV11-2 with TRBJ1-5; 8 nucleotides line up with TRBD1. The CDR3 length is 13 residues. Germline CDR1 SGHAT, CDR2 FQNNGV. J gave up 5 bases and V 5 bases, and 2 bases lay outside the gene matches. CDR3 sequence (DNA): TGTGCCAGCAGCCTACAGGGGGATCAGCCCCAGCATTTT. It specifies CASSLQGDQPQHF.

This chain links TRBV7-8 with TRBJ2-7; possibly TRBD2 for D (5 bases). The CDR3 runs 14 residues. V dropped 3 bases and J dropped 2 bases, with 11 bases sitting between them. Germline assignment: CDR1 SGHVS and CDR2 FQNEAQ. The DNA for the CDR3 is TGTGCCAGCAGCTTGTTAGCGCAACCCTACGAGCAGTACTTC. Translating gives CASSLLAQPYEQYF.

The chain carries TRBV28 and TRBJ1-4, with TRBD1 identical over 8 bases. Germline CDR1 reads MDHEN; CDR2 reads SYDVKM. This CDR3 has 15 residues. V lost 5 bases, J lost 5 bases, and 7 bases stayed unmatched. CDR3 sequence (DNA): TGTGCCAGCAGTCCACCCGACAGGGGAAATGAAAAACTGTTTTTT. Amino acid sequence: CASSPPDRGNEKLFF.

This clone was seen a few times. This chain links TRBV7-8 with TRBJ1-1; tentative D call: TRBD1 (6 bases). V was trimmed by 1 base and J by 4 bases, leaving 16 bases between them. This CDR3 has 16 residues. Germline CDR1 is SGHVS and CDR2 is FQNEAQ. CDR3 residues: CASSLGKQGLGTEAFF. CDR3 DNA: TGTGCCAGCAGCTTAGGGAAACAGGGCCTCGGCACTGAAGCTTTCTTT.